Listed here are 23 T cell receptor beta chains from one sample, sequenced in a study of T-cell memory formation after mild COVID-19. TCRdb reanalysed the 5' RACE reads using MiXCR and keeps one entry per CDR3 protein. The repertoire includes 470,000 or so distinct CDR3 sequences, about 20% of them detected once, and approximately 21% sits in the top ten. The sequenced sample consisted of PBMCs or a T cell subset sorted from them (not recorded which). The receptor source for this set is a man between 18 and 35 years old who had mild COVID-19 (a few samples of this study predate the infection). Cell type and time point are not known.

A few counts support this clonotype. J is TRBJ1-6 and V is TRBV6-2 or TRBV6-3; 8 bases match TRBD1. CDR3 length: 14 residues. Germline V gives CDR1 MNHEY, CDR2 SVGEGT. With V trimmed by 8 bases and J by 11 bases, 11 bases remained unmatched. CDR3 nucleotide sequence: TGTGCCAGCGGGGAGGACAGGGCTGTGGCACCCCTCCACTTT. It codes for CASGEDRAVAPLHF.

The chain couples TRBV20-1 to TRBJ2-1; 11 nucleotides align to TRBD2. Trimming at V came to 6 bases and at J to 12 bases, leaving 4 bases not matched to a gene. This CDR3 is 11 amino acids long. CDR1 DFQATT and CDR2 SNEGSKA come from the germline V gene (reference sequence). The CDR3 protein is CSAIAGGLQFF. As DNA, the CDR3 is TGCAGTGCGATAGCGGGGGGGCTGCAGTTCTTC.

This clonotype showed up just a few times. The V gene is TRBV10-3, the J gene TRBJ1-3, with D unresolved. There are 14 residues in the CDR3. Germline loops: CDR1 ENHRY, CDR2 SYGVKD. V dropped 2 bases and J dropped 2 bases, with 7 bases sitting between them. In DNA, the CDR3 is TGTGCCATCAGTGAGGGAATCCCTGGAAACACCATATATTTT. The encoded protein is CAISEGIPGNTIYF.

This sequence joins TRBV20-1 and TRBJ2-7; no definite D call. The CDR3 consists of 13 residues. Between the trimmed V and J ends, which lost 4 bases and 0 bases, there was a span of 10 bases. Per the germline V gene, CDR1 is DFQATT and CDR2 is SNEGSKA (reference sequence). CDR3 bases: TGCAGTGCTAAAACCGGGTCCTCCTACGAGCAGTACTTC. The encoded protein is CSAKTGSSYEQYF.

This clonotype has a handful of counts. This chain joins TRBV25-1 and TRBJ2-3, with TRBD2 matching over 8 bases. Trimming at V came to 5 bases and at J to 5 bases, leaving 12 bases not matched to a gene. The CDR3 runs 16 residues. CDR1 is MGHDK, CDR2 SYGVNS, per germline. DNA of the CDR3: TGTGCCAGCAGTTTAGGGGGGGGACTAGAGGTAGATACGCAGTATTTT. Protein sequence: CASSLGGGLEVDTQYF.

The chain links TRBV5-1 to TRBJ1-2, with D tentatively TRBD1 (5 bases). CDR3 length equals 13 residues. Germline V gene sequence: CDR1 SGHRS, CDR2 YFSETQ. V was pared by 0 bases and J by 6 bases, with 9 bases between. The CDR3 region has the DNA TGCGCCAGCAGCTTGGAAGGAGGGGATGGCTACACCTTC. This codes for CASSLEGGDGYTF.

J is TRBJ2-3 and V is TRBV12-3 or TRBV12-4, with 11 nucleotides matching TRBD1. J was trimmed by 3 bases and V by 1 base; bases with no gene match: 12. The CDR3 length is 19 residues. In DNA, the CDR3 is TGTGCCAGCAGTTTAGGTTGGGGGACAGGGGGTGTTAGTACAGATACGCAGTATTTT. This encodes CASSLGWGTGGVSTDTQYF.

This chain links TRBV29-1 with TRBJ2-1, with D possibly being TRBD2 (6 bases). Looked up from germline, CDR1 is SQVTM and CDR2 is ANQGSEA. V lost 0 bases and J 0 bases, leaving 12 bases between the germline ends. The CDR3 extends over 16 amino acids. CDR3 sequence: CSVEEGRGSSYNEQFF. The CDR3 bases are TGCAGCGTTGAAGAGGGGCGGGGAAGCTCCTACAATGAGCAGTTCTTC.

This rearrangement joins TRBV14 to TRBJ1-3; 8 bases map to TRBD1. Per germline, CDR1 SGHDN and CDR2 FVKESK. V dropped 11 bases and J dropped 2; count of bases not matched to a gene: 8. The CDR3 extends over 14 amino acids. The CDR3 coding sequence is TGTGCCCGGGGACAGGATTATGCTGGAAACACCATATATTTT. Amino acids: CARGQDYAGNTIYF.

The chain joins TRBV7-2 to TRBJ2-5; 9 bases line up with TRBD2. V trimming: 2 bases; J trimming: 5 bases; junction bases outside the gene matches: 6. Germline V lookup: CDR1 SGHTA, CDR2 FQGNSA. This CDR3 has 15 amino acids. Here the CDR3 DNA reads TGTGCCAGCAGCTTATTGCGGGGGGGCTGGGAGACCCAGTACTTC. It encodes CASSLLRGGWETQYF.

A few counts support this clonotype. This chain connects TRBV6-2 or TRBV6-3 to TRBJ2-3; D is unresolved. The CDR3 consists of 14 residues. V gave up 2 bases and J gave up 5 bases, with 11 bases separating them. Germline V gene lookup returns CDR1 MNHEY and CDR2 SVGEGT. The CDR3, as DNA: TGTGCCAGCAGTTACCTCGGCCGAGGAGATACGCAGTATTTT. Its protein is CASSYLGRGDTQYF.

The rearrangement uses TRBV27 and TRBJ1-1, with 7 bases matching TRBD1. This CDR3 has 13 residues. With V trimmed by 8 bases and J by 0 bases, 3 bases remained unmatched. The germline CDR1 and CDR2 sequences are MNHEY and SMNVEV (reference sequence). The CDR3 protein is CASGDRMNTEAFF. The CDR3 coding sequence is TGTGCCAGCGGGGACAGAATGAACACTGAAGCTTTCTTT.

The chain employs TRBV2 and TRBJ2-7, with D tentatively TRBD1 or TRBD2 (5 bases each). CDR1 SNHLY and CDR2 FYNNEI come from the germline V gene. This CDR3 has 14 amino acids. The V end lost 7 bases, the J end lost 1 base, and 14 bases lay between the germline ends. The CDR3 region has the DNA TGTGCCAGCAAGGGGACGGCGGCTTCCTACGAGCAGTACGTC. This encodes CASKGTAASYEQYV.

In this sample, this clonotype turned up a few times. The chain recombines TRBV6-2 or TRBV6-3 with TRBJ1-5; no definite D call. The germline CDR1 and CDR2 sequences are MNHEY and SVGEGT. The CDR3 runs 13 residues. The V gene lost 6 bases and the J gene lost 0 bases, with 6 bases spanning the gap. CDR3 sequence (DNA): TGTGCCAGCAGGTCCGATAGCAATCAGCCCCAGCATTTT. The encoded protein is CASRSDSNQPQHF.

The sample holds a few counts of this clonotype. V is TRBV9 and J is TRBJ1-3; D not resolved. CDR3 length equals 14 residues. With 4 bases removed from V and 0 bases from J, the gap between germline ends came to 8 bases. Germline V gene sequence: CDR1 SGDLS, CDR2 YYNGEE. The CDR3 sequence: CASSTRSSGNTIYF. CDR3 DNA: TGTGCCAGCAGCACACGGAGCTCTGGAAACACCATATATTTT.

This clonotype has only a few counts. The rearrangement joins TRBV7-9 to TRBJ1-1; TRBD1 aligns across 8 bases. Germline CDR1 reads SEHNR; CDR2 reads FQNEAQ (reference sequence). CDR3 length: 16 residues. The ends lost 5 bases at V and 4 bases at J; junction bases unmatched: 12. In DNA, the CDR3 is TGTGCCAGCAGCCTGGACAGGGATAGAATCGGCACTGAAGCTTTCTTT. Translating gives CASSLDRDRIGTEAFF.

The chain couples TRBV6-4 to TRBJ2-7; D ambiguous. Between the trimmed V and J ends, which lost 7 bases and 0 bases, there was a span of 13 bases. The CDR3 runs 14 residues. Germline loops: CDR1 MRHNA, CDR2 SNTAGT. The CDR3 loop reads CASNAGSSSYEQYV. CDR3 DNA sequence: TGTGCCAGCAACGCAGGTTCAAGCTCCTACGAGCAGTACGTC.

The chain has TRBV7-9 and TRBJ2-3, with D tentatively TRBD1 or TRBD2 (6 bases each). With 8 bases removed from V and 3 bases from J, the gap between germline ends came to 12 bases. CDR1 and CDR2 from the germline V gene are SEHNR and FQNEAQ (reference sequence). The CDR3 has 13 amino acids. The CDR3 coding sequence is TGTGCCAGCCACCGGGGGCCTACAGATACGCAGTATTTT. It translates to CASHRGPTDTQYF.

The rearrangement joins TRBV9 to TRBJ2-1; 8 bases fit TRBD2. Germline V lookup: CDR1 SGDLS, CDR2 YYNGEE. The CDR3 consists of 17 residues. V dropped 0 bases and J dropped 8; count of bases not matched to a gene: 13. This chain's CDR3 is CASSVEDGGASFHEQFF. CDR3 bases: TGTGCCAGCAGCGTAGAGGACGGGGGGGCATCATTTCATGAGCAGTTCTTC. Together with reference TRBV9 and TRBJ2-1, the CDR3 gives the full variable domain: DSGVTQTPKHLITATGQRVTLRCSPRSGDLSVYWYQQSLDQGLQFLIQYYNGEERAKGNILERFSAQQFPDLHSELNLSSLELGDSALYFCASSVEDGGASFHEQFFGPGTRLTVL.

The chain links TRBV7-2 to TRBJ1-2, with 8 bases that match TRBD1. The CDR3 covers 13 residues. Germline V lookup: CDR1 SGHTA, CDR2 FQGNSA. The V and J ends lost 5 bases and 6 bases, in that order; junction bases with no gene match: 5. The CDR3 DNA follows: TGTGCCAGCAGCGCAGGGGGCGGGGATGGCTACACCTTC. Protein product: CASSAGGGDGYTF.

The chain employs TRBV7-2 and TRBJ2-2; D is possibly TRBD1 (5 bases). The CDR3 sequence is 15 residues long. The germline V gene encodes CDR1 SGHTA and CDR2 FQGNSA. With 5 bases removed from V and 0 bases from J, the gap between germline ends came to 10 bases. The CDR3 nucleotides are TGTGCCAGCAGCCAGAACAGGCCGAACACCGGGGAGCTGTTTTTT. It translates to CASSQNRPNTGELFF.

The chain joins TRBV7-9 to TRBJ2-7; D could derive from TRBD1 or TRBD2 (6 bases each). The germline CDR1 and CDR2 sequences are SEHNR and FQNEAQ (reference sequence). V lost 7 bases and J 1 base, leaving 23 bases between the germline ends. This CDR3 has 17 amino acids. The chain's CDR3 is CASTSGDNQEVSYEQYF. CDR3 nucleotide sequence: TGTGCCAGCACCTCGGGGGACAATCAAGAAGTATCCTACGAGCAGTACTTC.

The chain joins TRBV4-1 to TRBJ2-7; 7 bases map to TRBD2. CDR1 MGHRA and CDR2 YSYEKL come from the germline V gene. V gave up 1 base and J gave up 3 bases; unmatched junction bases: 3. The CDR3 contains 14 residues. The CDR3 reads CASSQGREVYEQYF. The CDR3 DNA reads as TGCGCCAGCAGCCAAGGACGGGAGGTCTACGAGCAGTACTTC.